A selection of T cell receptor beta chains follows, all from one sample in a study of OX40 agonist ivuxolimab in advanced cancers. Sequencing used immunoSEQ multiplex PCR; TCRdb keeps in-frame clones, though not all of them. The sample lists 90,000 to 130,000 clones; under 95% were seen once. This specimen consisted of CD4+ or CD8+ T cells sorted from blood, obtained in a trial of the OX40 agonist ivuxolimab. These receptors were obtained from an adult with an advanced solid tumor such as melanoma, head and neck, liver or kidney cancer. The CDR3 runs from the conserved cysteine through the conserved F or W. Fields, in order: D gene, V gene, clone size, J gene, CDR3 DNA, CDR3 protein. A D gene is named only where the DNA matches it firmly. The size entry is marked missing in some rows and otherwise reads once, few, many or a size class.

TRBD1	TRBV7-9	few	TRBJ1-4	TGTGCCAGCACCACTAGTGGGACAGCATATGAAAAACTGTTTTTT	CASTTSGTAYEKLFF
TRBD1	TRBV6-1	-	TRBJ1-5	TGTGCCAGCAGTGGCGGACAGGGGGATGATCAGCCCCAGCATTTT	CASSGGQGDDQPQHF
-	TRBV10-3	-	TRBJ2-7	TGTGCCATCAGCTCACAGGGCTACGAGCAGTACTTC	CAISSQGYEQYF
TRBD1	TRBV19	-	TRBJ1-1	TGTGCCAGTAGCAAAGGGCAGGGGGCGGTCGGCACTGAAGCTTTCTTT	CASSKGQGAVGTEAFF
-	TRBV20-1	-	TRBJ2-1	TGCAGTGCTAGCAGGGGCAATGAGCAGTTCTTC	CSASRGNEQFF
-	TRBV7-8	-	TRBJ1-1	TGTGCCAGCAGCTTAGGGCCCCCCCACTTCTTTTTT	CASSLGPPHFFF
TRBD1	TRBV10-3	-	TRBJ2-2	TGTGCCATCAGGGGACAGGAGTCCGGGGAGCTGTTTTTT	CAIRGQESGELFF
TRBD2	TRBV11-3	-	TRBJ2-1	TGTGCCAGCAGCTTAGTAGGGACTAGCGCCAATGAGCAGTTCTTC	CASSLVGTSANEQFF
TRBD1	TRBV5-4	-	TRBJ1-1	TGTGCCAGCGCGGGACAGGGTAGGGTCACTGAAGCTTTCTTT	CASAGQGRVTEAFF
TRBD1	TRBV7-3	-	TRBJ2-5	TGTGCCAGCAGCTCTCAACAGGGGGCGCAGGAGACCCAGTACTTC	CASSSQQGAQETQYF
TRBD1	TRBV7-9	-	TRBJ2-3	TGTGCCAGCAGCCCCAGGGGGCGCACAGATACGCAGTATTTT	CASSPRGRTDTQYF
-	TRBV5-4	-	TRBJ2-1	TGTGCCAGCAGCTTGCAGGGGGGGACTTACAATGAGCAGTTCTTC	CASSLQGGTYNEQFF
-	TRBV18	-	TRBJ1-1	TGTGCCAGCTCAGCACAACAGGGAAGGGACACTGAAGCTTTCTTT	CASSAQQGRDTEAFF
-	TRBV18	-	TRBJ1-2	TGTGCCAGCTCACTCCGGGACGGAAACTATGGCTACACCTTC	CASSLRDGNYGYTF
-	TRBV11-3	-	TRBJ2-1	TGTGCCAGCGGCTCAGGGGGGTGGAATGAGCAGTTCTTC	CASGSGGWNEQFF
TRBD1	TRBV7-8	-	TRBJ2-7	TGTGCCAGCAGCTTACTTCGGGACAGCGGTGGGGAGCAGTACTTC	CASSLLRDSGGEQYF
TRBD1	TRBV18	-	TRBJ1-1	TGTGCCAGCTCACCACCGATGACAGGGGTAGGTACTGAAGCTTTCTTT	CASSPPMTGVGTEAFF
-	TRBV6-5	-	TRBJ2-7	TGTGCCAGACCCCCCCCTAGGCTCGGCTACGAGCAGTACTTC	CARPPPRLGYEQYF
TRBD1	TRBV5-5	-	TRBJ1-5	TGTGCCAGCAGCGTGGGGGACAGGGGTCAGCCCCAGCATTTT	CASSVGDRGQPQHF
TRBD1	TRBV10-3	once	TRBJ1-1	TGTGCCATCAGTCGAGCCGGGACAGGGACGAACACTGAAGCTTTCTTT	CAISRAGTGTNTEAFF
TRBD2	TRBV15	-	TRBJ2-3	TGTGCCACCATGGGACTAGCGGTTACAGATACGCAGTATTTT	CATMGLAVTDTQYF
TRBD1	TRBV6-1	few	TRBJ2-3	TGTGCCAGCAGACGACAGGGGGACACAGATACGCAGTATTTT	CASRRQGDTDTQYF
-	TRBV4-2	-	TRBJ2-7	TGTGCCAGCAGCCTGAATCCTGGCCCCCTCCTAGGCGAGCAGTACTTC	CASSLNPGPLLGEQYF
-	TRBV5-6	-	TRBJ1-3	TGTGCCAGCAGCTTTGGCTTCTCTGGAAACACCATATATTTT	CASSFGFSGNTIYF
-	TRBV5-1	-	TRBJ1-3	TGCGCCAGCAGCTTGGAGGTAGGGGGAACTGGAAACACCATATATTTT	CASSLEVGGTGNTIYF
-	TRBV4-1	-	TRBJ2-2	TGCGCCAGCAGCACGCACGAGCCCGGGGAGCTGTTTTTT	CASSTHEPGELFF
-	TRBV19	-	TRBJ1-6	TGTGCCAGTACCATACCGGGTATATTTAATTCACCCCTCCACTTT	CASTIPGIFNSPLHF
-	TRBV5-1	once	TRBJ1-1	TGCGCCAGCAGCCTGACCCCAGGGAACACTGAAGCTTTCTTT	CASSLTPGNTEAFF
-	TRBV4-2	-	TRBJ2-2	TGTGCCAGCAGCTTACCCCTAGACAGGTCCACCGGGGAGCTGTTTTTT	CASSLPLDRSTGELFF
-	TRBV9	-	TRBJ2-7	TGTGCCAGCAGCGTAGATCCGGGACCGGGGGAGCAGTACTTC	CASSVDPGPGEQYF
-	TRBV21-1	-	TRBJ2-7	TGTGCCAGCGGGGGGGACACGGCCTCCTACGAGCAGTACTTC	CASGGDTASYEQYF
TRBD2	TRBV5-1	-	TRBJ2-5	TGCGCCAGCAGATTCGGACTAGCGGGTTCGGGCAGGGAGACCCAGTACTTC	CASRFGLAGSGRETQYF
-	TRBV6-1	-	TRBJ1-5	TGTGCCAGCAGTGAAGACCCAGGGTCTTATCAGCCCCAGCATTTT	CASSEDPGSYQPQHF
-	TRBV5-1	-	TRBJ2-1	TGCGCCAGCAGCTTGGGTGGGGCGGGCGTTTACAATGAGCAGTTCTTC	CASSLGGAGVYNEQFF
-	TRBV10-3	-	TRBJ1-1	TGTGCCATCAGTGAATCAAGGCAGAGACGGGGGGAAGCTTTCTTT	CAISESRQRRGEAFF
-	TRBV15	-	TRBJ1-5	TGTGCCACCAGCAGAGCGGTACAGGGTAACAATCAGCCCCAGCATTTT	CATSRAVQGNNQPQHF
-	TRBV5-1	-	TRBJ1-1	TGCGCCAGCAGCCCCGGGACCTATATGCTGAACACTGAAGCTTTCTTT	CASSPGTYMLNTEAFF
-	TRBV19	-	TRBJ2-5	TGTGCCAGTAGTATGGACATTTCCGAGACCCAGTACTTC	CASSMDISETQYF
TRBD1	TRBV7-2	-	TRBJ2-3	TGTGCCAGCAGCACAAGCGGGACAGGGATTCTGGGTGCGCAGTATTTT	CASSTSGTGILGAQYF
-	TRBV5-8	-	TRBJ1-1	TGTGCCAGCAGCTTGAGGCGACAGAACACTGAAGCTTTCTTT	CASSLRRQNTEAFF
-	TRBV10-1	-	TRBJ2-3	TGCGCCAGCAGTGAAACGGGTCCCACCCTACCGGGAGAACCCACAGATACGCAGTATTTT	CASSETGPTLPGEPTDTQYF
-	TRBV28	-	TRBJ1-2	TGTGCCAGCACTTACCTAGTCCCAACCTATGGCTACACCTTC	CASTYLVPTYGYTF
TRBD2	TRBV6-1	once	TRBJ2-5	TGTGCCAGCAGTGGTAAGACTAGCGGGGAAGAGACCCAGTACTTC	CASSGKTSGEETQYF
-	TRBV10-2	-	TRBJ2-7	TGCGCCAGCGGGGTGGGCCCGGCTATAAGGGAGCAGTACTTC	CASGVGPAIREQYF
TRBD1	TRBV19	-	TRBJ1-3	TGTGCCAGTAGTATATTAGGACTCGGGCAGGGGGCCGACTCTGGAAACACCATATATTTT	CASSILGLGQGADSGNTIYF
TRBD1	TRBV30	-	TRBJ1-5	TGTGCCTGGAGTGTACAAGGGGGCCCCAATCAGCCCCAGCATTTT	CAWSVQGGPNQPQHF
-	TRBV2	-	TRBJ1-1	TGTGCCAGCAGTGAAGTTGGCAGCAACACTGAAGCTTTCTTT	CASSEVGSNTEAFF
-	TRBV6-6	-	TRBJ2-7	TGTGCCAGCAGTTACTCGACCGGAGAGCAGTACTTC	CASSYSTGEQYF
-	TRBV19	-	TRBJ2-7	TGTGCCAGTAGTAAGGGGAGGGAGCAGTACTTC	CASSKGREQYF
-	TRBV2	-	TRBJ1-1	TGTGCCAGCAGGGGGCCAGGGCCCGGCGGAGCTTTCTTT	CASRGPGPGGAFF
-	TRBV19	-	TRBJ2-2	TGTGCCAGTAGTATTAGGCAGGGCGGGGAGCTGTTTTTT	CASSIRQGGELFF
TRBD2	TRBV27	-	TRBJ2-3	TGTGCCAGCAGAGCAGGGGGACTAGCGGAGTACACAGATACGCAGTATTTT	CASRAGGLAEYTDTQYF
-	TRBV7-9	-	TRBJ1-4	TGTGCCAGCAGCGCGGCCAAGGGCGAGAATGAAAAACTGTTTTTT	CASSAAKGENEKLFF
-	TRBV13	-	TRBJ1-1	TGTGCCAGCAGCTTGGGAGGTGGCGCTGAAGCTTTCTTT	CASSLGGGAEAFF